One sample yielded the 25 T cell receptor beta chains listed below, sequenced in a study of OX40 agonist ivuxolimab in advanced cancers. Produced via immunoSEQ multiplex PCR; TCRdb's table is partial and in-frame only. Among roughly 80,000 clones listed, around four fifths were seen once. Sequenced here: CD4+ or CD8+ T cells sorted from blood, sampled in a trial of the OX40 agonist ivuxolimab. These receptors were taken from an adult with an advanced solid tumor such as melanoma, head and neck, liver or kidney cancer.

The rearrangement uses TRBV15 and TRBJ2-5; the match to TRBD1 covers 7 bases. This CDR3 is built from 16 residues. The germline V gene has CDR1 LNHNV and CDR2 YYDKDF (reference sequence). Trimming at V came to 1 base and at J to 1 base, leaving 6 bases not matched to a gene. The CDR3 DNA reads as TGTGCCACCAGCAGAGCGACAAGGGGGCCCCAAGAGACCCAGTACTTC. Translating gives CATSRATRGPQETQYF.

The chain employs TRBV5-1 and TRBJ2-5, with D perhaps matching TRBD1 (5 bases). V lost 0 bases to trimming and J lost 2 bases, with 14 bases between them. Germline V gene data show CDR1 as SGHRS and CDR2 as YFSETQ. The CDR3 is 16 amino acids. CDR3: CASSLVAQVVQETQYF. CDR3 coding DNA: TGCGCCAGCAGCTTGGTAGCACAGGTGGTTCAAGAGACCCAGTACTTC.

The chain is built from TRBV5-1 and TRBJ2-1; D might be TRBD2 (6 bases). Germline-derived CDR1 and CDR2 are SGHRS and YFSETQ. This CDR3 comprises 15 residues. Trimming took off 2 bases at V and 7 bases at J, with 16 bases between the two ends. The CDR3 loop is CASSLHAGRRNEQFF. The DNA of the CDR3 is TGCGCCAGCAGCTTACATGCGGGGAGACGGAATGAGCAGTTCTTC.

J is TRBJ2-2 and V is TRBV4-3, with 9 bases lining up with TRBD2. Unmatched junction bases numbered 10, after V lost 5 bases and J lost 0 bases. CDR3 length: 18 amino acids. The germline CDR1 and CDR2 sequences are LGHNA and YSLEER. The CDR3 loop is CASSEGVAGASNTGELFF. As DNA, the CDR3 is TGCGCCAGCAGCGAAGGGGTAGCGGGGGCCTCGAACACCGGGGAGCTGTTTTTT.

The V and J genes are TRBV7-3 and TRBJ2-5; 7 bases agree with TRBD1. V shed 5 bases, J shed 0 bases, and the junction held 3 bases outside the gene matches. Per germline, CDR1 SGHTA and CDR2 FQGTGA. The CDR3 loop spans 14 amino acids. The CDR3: CASSRDRDQETQYF. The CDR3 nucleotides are TGTGCCAGCAGCCGTGACAGGGACCAAGAGACCCAGTACTTC.

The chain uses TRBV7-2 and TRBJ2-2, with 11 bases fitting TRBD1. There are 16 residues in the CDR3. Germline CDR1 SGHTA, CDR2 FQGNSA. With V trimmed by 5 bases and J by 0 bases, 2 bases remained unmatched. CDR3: CASSKGQGANTGELFF. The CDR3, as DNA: TGTGCCAGCAGCAAGGGACAGGGGGCGAACACCGGGGAGCTGTTTTTT.

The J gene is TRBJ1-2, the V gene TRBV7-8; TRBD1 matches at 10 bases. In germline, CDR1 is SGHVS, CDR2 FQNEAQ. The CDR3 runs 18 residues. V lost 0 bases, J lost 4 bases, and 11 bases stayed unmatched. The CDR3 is CASSLAHAGTGVSYGYTF. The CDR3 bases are TGTGCCAGCAGCTTAGCCCACGCCGGGACAGGGGTGAGCTATGGCTACACCTTC.

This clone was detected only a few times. The CDR3 sequence: CASSWYRGPDTQYF. CDR3 DNA: TGTGCCAGCAGCTGGTACAGGGGCCCAGATACGCAGTATTTT. The gene calls are TRBV7-9 and TRBJ2-3; the match to TRBD1 covers 7 bases. Germline V gene data show CDR1 as SEHNR and CDR2 as FQNEAQ (reference sequence). There are 14 residues in the CDR3. The J segment lost 4 bases and the V segment lost 4 bases, leaving 5 bases of the junction unmatched.

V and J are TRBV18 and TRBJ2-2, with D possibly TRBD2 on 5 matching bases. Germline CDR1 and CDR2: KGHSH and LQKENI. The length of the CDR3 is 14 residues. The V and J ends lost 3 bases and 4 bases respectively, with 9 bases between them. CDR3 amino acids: CASSPSEGTGELFF. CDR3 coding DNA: TGTGCCAGCTCACCGAGCGAGGGCACCGGGGAGCTGTTTTTT.

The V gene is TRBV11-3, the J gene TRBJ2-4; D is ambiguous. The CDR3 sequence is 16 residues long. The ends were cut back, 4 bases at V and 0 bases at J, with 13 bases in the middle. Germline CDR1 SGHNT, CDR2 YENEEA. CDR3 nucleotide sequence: TGTGCCAGCAGCTCTTCGCAAGTACTAGCCAAAAACATTCAGTACTTC. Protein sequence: CASSSSQVLAKNIQYF.

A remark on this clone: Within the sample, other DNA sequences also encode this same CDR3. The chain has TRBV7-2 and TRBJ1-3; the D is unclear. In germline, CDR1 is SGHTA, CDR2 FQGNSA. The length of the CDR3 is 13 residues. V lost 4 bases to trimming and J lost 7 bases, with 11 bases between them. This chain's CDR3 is CASSSSGGNTIYF. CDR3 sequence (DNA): TGTGCCAGCAGCTCCTCCGGCGGGAACACCATATATTTT.

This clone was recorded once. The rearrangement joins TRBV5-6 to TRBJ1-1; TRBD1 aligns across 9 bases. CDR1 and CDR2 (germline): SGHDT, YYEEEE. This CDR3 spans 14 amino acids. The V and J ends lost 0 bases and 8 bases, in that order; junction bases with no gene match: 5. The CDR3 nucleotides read TGTGCCAGCAGCTTGGTTGGGACAGGGCCGGAAGCTTTCTTT. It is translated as CASSLVGTGPEAFF.

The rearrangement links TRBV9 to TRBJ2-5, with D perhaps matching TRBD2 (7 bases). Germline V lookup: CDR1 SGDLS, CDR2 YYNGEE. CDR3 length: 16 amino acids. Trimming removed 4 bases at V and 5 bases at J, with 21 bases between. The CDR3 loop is CASSTPWGGPGETQYF. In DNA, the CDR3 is TGTGCCAGCAGCACCCCCTGGGGGGGGCCGGGGGAGACCCAGTACTTC. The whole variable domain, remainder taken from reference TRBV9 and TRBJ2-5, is DSGVTQTPKHLITATGQRVTLRCSPRSGDLSVYWYQQSLDQGLQFLIQYYNGEERAKGNILERFSAQQFPDLHSELNLSSLELGDSALYFCASSTPWGGPGETQYFGPGTRLLVL.

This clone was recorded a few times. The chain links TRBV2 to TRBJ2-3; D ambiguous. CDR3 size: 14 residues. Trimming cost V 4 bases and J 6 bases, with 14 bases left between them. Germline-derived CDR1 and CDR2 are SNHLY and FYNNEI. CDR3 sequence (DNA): TGTGCCAGCAGTGCGCATTTAACATCCGATACGCAGTATTTT. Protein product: CASSAHLTSDTQYF.

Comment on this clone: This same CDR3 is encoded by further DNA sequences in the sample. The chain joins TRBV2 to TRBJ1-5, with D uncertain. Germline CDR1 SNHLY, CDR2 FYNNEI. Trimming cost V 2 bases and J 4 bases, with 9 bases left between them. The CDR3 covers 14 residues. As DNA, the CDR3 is TGTGCCAGCAGTGAACAGGTCTCGAATCAGCCCCAGCATTTT. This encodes CASSEQVSNQPQHF.

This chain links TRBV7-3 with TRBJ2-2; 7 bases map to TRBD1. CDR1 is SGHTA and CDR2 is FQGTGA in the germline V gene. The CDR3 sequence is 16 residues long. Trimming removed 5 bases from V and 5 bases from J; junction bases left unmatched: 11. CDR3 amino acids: CASSRLGQDPTGELFF. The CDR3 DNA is TGTGCCAGCAGCCGCCTCGGACAGGACCCGACCGGGGAGCTGTTTTTT.

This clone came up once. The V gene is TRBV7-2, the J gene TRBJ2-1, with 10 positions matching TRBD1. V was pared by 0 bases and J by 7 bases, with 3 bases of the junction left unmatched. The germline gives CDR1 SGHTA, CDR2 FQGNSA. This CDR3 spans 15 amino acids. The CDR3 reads CASSLAGTGVNEQFF. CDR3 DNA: TGTGCCAGCAGCTTAGCTGGGACAGGGGTAAATGAGCAGTTCTTC.

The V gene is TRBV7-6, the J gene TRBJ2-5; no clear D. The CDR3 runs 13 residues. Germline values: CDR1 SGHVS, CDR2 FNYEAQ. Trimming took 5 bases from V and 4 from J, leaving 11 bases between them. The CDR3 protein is CASSRRSRETQYF. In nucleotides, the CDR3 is TGTGCCAGCAGCCGACGTTCGAGAGAGACCCAGTACTTC. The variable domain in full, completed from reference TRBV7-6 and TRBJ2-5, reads GAGVSQSPRYKVTKRGQDVALRCDPISGHVSLYWYRQALGQGPEFLTYFNYEAQQDKSGLPNDRFSAERPEGSISTLTIQRTEQRDSAMYRCASSRRSRETQYFGPGTRLLVL.

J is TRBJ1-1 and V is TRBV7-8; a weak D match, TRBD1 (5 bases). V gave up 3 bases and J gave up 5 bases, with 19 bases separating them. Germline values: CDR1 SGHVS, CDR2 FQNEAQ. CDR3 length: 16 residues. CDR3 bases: TGTGCCAGCAGCTTCTCTGGGGGGACCTTTCGGACTGAAGCTTTCTTT. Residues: CASSFSGGTFRTEAFF.

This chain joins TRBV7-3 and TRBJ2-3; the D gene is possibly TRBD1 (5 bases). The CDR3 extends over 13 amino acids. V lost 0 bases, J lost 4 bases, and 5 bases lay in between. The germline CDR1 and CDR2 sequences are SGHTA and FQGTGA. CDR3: CASSLTGPDTQYF. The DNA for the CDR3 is TGTGCCAGCAGCTTAACGGGGCCAGATACGCAGTATTTT.

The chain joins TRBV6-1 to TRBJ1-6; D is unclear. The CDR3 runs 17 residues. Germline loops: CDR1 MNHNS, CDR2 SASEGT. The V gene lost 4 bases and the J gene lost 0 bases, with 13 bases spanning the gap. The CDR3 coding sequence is TGTGCCAGCAGTGGCGGGCAAACGAGCTCCTATAATTCACCCCTCCACTTT. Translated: CASSGGQTSSYNSPLHF.

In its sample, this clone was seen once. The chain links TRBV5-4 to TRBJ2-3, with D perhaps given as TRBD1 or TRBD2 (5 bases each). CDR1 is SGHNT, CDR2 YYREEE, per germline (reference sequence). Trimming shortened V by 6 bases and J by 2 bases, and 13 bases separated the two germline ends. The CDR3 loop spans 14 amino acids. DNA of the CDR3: TGTGCCAGCACCTCCGGGGCTTTCACAGATACGCAGTATTTT. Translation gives CASTSGAFTDTQYF.

DNA for the CDR3: TGCGCCAGCAGCTTGGGGCCAGGTGAGCACAACACTGAAGCTTTCTTT. It yields the protein CASSLGPGEHNTEAFF. The chain combines TRBV5-1 with TRBJ1-1; D gene unclear. This CDR3 region has 16 residues. Germline lookup yields CDR1 SGHRS and CDR2 YFSETQ. V gave up 0 bases and J gave up 2 bases, with 14 bases separating them.

This CDR3 reads CASSTVPSTNEQYF. The CDR3 bases are TGTGCCAGTAGTACCGTCCCCAGTACGAACGAGCAGTACTTC. V usage is TRBV19 and J usage is TRBJ2-7; the D is unclear. The CDR3 consists of 14 residues. With 4 bases removed from V and 5 bases from J, the gap between germline ends came to 15 bases. Germline V gene lookup returns CDR1 LNHDA and CDR2 SQIVND (reference sequence).

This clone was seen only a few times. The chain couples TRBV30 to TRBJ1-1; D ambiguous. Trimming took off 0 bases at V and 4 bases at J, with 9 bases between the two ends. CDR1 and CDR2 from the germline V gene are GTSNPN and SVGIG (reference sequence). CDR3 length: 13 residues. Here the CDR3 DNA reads TGTGCCTGGAGTGTTAGAGAGTTCACTGAAGCTTTCTTT. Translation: CAWSVREFTEAFF.